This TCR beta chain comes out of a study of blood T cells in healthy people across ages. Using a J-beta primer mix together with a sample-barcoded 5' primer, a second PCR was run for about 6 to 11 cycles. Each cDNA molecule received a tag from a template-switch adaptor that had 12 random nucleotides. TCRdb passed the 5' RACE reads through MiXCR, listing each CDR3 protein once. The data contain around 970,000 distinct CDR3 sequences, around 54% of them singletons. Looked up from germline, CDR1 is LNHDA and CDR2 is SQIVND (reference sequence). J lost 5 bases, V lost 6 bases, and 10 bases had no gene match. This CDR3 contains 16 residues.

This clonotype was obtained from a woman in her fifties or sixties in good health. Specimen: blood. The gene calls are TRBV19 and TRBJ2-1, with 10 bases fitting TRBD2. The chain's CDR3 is CASSKTPSGSNNEQFF. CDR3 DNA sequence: TGTGCCAGTAGCAAGACTCCTAGCGGGAGTAACAATGAGCAGTTCTTC.